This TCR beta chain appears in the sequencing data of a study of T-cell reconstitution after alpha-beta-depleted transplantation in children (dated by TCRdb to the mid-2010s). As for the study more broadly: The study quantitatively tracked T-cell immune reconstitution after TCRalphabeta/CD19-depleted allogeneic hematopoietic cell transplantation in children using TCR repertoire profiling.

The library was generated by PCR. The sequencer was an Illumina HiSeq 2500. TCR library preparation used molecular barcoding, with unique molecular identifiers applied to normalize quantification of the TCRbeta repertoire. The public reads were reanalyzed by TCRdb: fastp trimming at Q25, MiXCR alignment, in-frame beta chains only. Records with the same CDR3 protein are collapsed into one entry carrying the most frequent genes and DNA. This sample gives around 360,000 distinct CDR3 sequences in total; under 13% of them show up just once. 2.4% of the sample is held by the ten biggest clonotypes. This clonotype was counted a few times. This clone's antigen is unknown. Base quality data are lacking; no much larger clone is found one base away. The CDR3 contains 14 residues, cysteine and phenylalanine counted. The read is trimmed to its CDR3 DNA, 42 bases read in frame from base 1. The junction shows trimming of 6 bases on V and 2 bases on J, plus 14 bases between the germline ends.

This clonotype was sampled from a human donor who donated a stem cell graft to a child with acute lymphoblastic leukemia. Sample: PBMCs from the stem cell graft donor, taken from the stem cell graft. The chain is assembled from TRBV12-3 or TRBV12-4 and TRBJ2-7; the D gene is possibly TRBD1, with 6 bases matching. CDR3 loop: CASSPTGITYEQYF. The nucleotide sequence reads TGTGCCAGCAGCCCCACAGGGATTACCTACGAGCAGTACTTC.